The clone carrying this T cell receptor (beta chain) was counted a few times. The data were taken from a study of response to subunit inactivated influenza vaccine. Each CDR3 protein gets one entry after TCRdb re-called the RT-PCR reads with MiXCR. The repertoire holds more than 400,000 distinct CDR3 sequences, with 9.5% to 12% as singletons. Germline values: CDR1 DFQATT, CDR2 SNEGSKA (reference sequence). This CDR3 comprises 16 residues. V was pared by 0 bases and J by 5 bases, with 13 bases of the junction left unmatched. The chain links TRBV20-1 to TRBJ2-7; 7 bases are a match to TRBD1. The TCR originated in a man in his forties or fifties who received an inactivated influenza vaccine. Sequencing used PBMCs from blood, obtained roughly 45 days after vaccination. The CDR3 protein is CSARDKWAGGYNEQYF. The CDR3 DNA reads TGCAGTGCTAGAGATAAGTGGGCAGGGGGATACAACGAGCAGTACTTC.